The clone carrying this T cell receptor beta chain was recorded only once. The antigen is undetermined. This sample is drawn from a study of cytomegalovirus exposure and HLA in healthy donors. The overall study: Genotyping of more than 300 donors showed that around 85% belonged to the Caucasian-associated ancestry cluster. Regarding the study as a whole: In a later analysis, at a false discovery rate of 0.05, under 20,000 TCR beta sequences matched HLA alleles. An observed cluster of highly shared sequence variants was recorded as a likely sequencing artifact. The study designated about 160 TCR beta chains cytomegalovirus-associated.

The CDR3 spans 15 residues. From germline, CDR1 is SNHLY and CDR2 FYNNEI. V gave up 4 bases and J gave up 0 bases, with 10 bases separating them. Researchers ran the PCR with 60 Vbeta and 13 Jbeta primers. The assay was immunoSEQ multiplex PCR, and TCRdb's table has in-frame clones only and misses some. The data show roughly 260,000 clones, 70% to 90% seen once. This chain uses TRBV2 with TRBJ1-3; maybe TRBD1 (5 bases). This receptor was obtained from a woman aged 40 to 55 in good health and CMV-seropositive. What was sequenced was PBMCs. This CDR3 reads CASSATVSSGNTIYF. The CDR3 DNA reads TGTGCCAGCAGTGCGACAGTGAGCTCTGGAAACACCATATATTTT.